The present entry profiles one T cell receptor beta chain with its context. The antigen is not known. This sample was included in a study of CD4 T cells in relation to SARS-CoV-2 and coronaviruses. V lost 2 bases to trimming and J lost 7 bases; unmatched junction nucleotides: 11. This CDR3 is 16 amino acids long. Germline-derived CDR1 and CDR2 are MNHEY and SVGAGI. Study findings and constraints: Culture-expanded clones reflect memory recall rather than primary priming during culture.

The unexposed donors gave CD4+ T cells in about 2010-2019, prior to COVID-19. Here immunoSEQ multiplex PCR was the method, and the copy in TCRdb shows in-frame clones only, minus some. The sample lists around 69,000 clones, about 95% seen once, with 0.11% to 0.15% in the top ten. The chain recombines TRBV6-5 with TRBJ1-2, with 9 bases identical to TRBD1. Sequenced input: naive CD4+ T cells from PBMCs. Stated subset: naive CD4+ T cells isolated by negative enrichment. The sequence derives from a human donor in good health. Here the CDR3 DNA reads TGTGCCAGCAGTTACGGTGGGGACAGGGACTATATTGGCTACACCTTC. It yields the protein CASSYGGDRDYIGYTF.